The T cell receptor beta chain under discussion was sequenced for a study of regulatory T cells in long-lasting Graves disease (dated by TCRdb to the early 2020s). About the full investigation: Patients with newly diagnosed Graves' disease had been on antithyroid drugs for under 3 months. A total of around 35 samples were covered by TCR sequencing, comprising about 13 persistent and around 20 newly diagnosed Graves' disease patients. The study was registered as a clinical trial and conducted in China. This study used TCR sequencing and RNA sequencing of peripheral blood to compare persistent Graves' disease patients against newly diagnosed Graves' disease patients.

What this sample's time point label stands for: newly diagnosed GD, antithyroid drugs for less than 3 months. RNA was extracted from PBMCs in TRIzol for both TCR sequencing and RNA sequencing. The diagnosis of Graves' disease followed American Thyroid Association guidelines. Recruitment of patients was carried out at an endocrinology department in Xi'an, China. Each patient gave 9 to 10 milliliters of peripheral blood, collected in an EDTA anticoagulant tube. PBMCs were isolated by Ficoll Paque Plus density gradient separation without further T cell sorting. An Agilent 2100 Bioanalyzer and agarose gel were used to check RNA quality, and a NanoDrop 2000 was used to measure RNA concentration. The library was produced with multiplex PCR. The reads were generated on an Illumina HiSeq 4000. To build TCR beta libraries, CDR3 regions were amplified by Arm-PCR using iRepertoire HTBI primers. Before sequencing, the PCR products underwent gel purification. On the authors' methods: Across samples, some 62 TRBV and 13 to 15 TRBJ segments were identified and used for gene usage analysis of CDR3 amino acid clonotypes. COPE and FqMerger were used to merge the filtered high-quality paired reads into contigs. Contigs were aligned with BLAST to IMGT TRBV, TRBD and TRBJ reference genes, and CDR3 was defined per IMGT. Highly expanded clones were defined as clonotypes with a frequency above 0.1%. Shannon entropy served as the measure of repertoire diversity, while the Gini coefficient captured V-J evenness. Clonotypes shared by more than one individual were considered public. Through fastp at Q25 and MiXCR, TCRdb rebuilt clones from the public reads, retaining in-frame beta chains. Rows matching on CDR3 protein sequence are summarized as one entry with the most common DNA and genes. None of the V and J calls come from the authors' own analysis; TCRdb made them. The sample data list roughly 420,000 distinct CDR3 sequences, and 14% of these were observed just once. Jointly, the top ten make up approximately 19% of the sample.

Findings and caveats that apply to the study as a whole: Sequencing and analysis were restricted to the TCR beta chain. Lower TCR Shannon entropy and fewer highly expanded clones were observed in persistent Graves' disease patients than in newly diagnosed patients, which suggested clonal expansion. The authors noted that the small sample size was a limitation that may lower accuracy. Because the primary lesion, thyroid tissue, could not be accessed, the study looked at peripheral blood alone. A larger number of public clonotypes was shared among persistent patients (under 3,000) than among newly diagnosed patients (about 990).

Regarding this clonotype: Its antigen is not yet known. Within one base of it there is no much larger clone, and no base qualities were kept.

The same sample was also studied in work on T cells in Graves' hyperthyroidism and ophthalmopathy. The second study's paper adds: Stable Graves' hyperthyroidism was defined as the absence of progression to ophthalmopathy over 18 months of follow-up. Hyperthyroidism patients were newly diagnosed, with disease duration under 2 months, and aged 18 to 65 years. The study excluded patients with uncontrolled infections, other autoimmune diseases, pregnancy or lactation. Diagnoses were based on clinical symptoms, serum thyroxine and TRAb, thyroid ultrasound and orbital computed tomography. A first-round RT-PCR of the TCR CDR3 used the HTBI primer set with the Qiagen OneStep RT-PCR kit. Blood samples also contained most of the expanded thyroid clonotypes (frequency above 0.001), which suggests that blood repertoires may reflect thyroid immune responses. A model built on a 13 V-J signature distinguished ophthalmopathy from stable hyperthyroidism, reaching around 87% sensitivity and under 84% specificity in cross-validation and 80%/75% in testing. In validation, the model predicted progression to ophthalmopathy a median of about 6 months before onset, with 70% to 71% sensitivity and almost 75% specificity. To identify distinguishing TCR V-J signatures, a discovery cohort of about a hundred patients was used, comprising some 43 with Graves' ophthalmopathy and 57 with stable Graves' hyperthyroidism. Prospective prediction of ophthalmopathy was tested in an independent validation cohort of 18 to 20 hyperthyroidism patients and roughly 16 patients who later progressed to ophthalmopathy. The 100 or so discovery patients were divided at random into training and test sets in a 7:3 ratio. In roughly six Graves' hyperthyroidism patients, the study also compared T-cell repertoires from thyroid tissue with T-cell repertoires from blood. After blood sampling, hyperthyroidism patients were treated with methimazole at a starting dose of 30 mg daily, and ophthalmopathy patients were treated with high-dose intravenous methylprednisolone. A second multiplex PCR round built the libraries, followed by size selection and purification. Paired-end sequencing of the libraries was performed with 100 bp reads on an Illumina HiSeq2000. Raw data were processed with SOAPnuke, discarding reads with adapters, uncalled bases, mean Phred below 15, or no exact constant-primer or identifier match. COPE v1.2.5 was used to merge the high-quality paired reads, and each unique nucleotide sequence was defined as a clonotype. MiTCR v1.1 was used to align clonotypes to the IMGT TRBV, TRBD and TRBJ reference segments. Only V-J combinations with frequency above 0.0001, covering 99% to 99.2% of repertoires, were analysed. The TCS score was defined as the ratio of F50 (clonal expansion) to E x V (chaos), calculated using BLOSUM62-based TCRdist between CDR3 peptides within each V-J. Welch's t-statistics and random forest reduced roughly 500 V-J features to some 14, which were used in a naive Bayes classifier (R e1071). Sample size was not statistically predetermined, and blinding of investigators to group allocation was not performed. TCR Vbeta CDR3 sequencing of 140 or so peripheral blood samples (about 45 ophthalmopathy, about 74 hyperthyroidism and roughly 17 progressor patients) is reported in the paper.

Sequenced here: peripheral blood mononuclear cells (PBMCs), sampled at new diagnosis, from a patient treated with antithyroid drugs. The receptor comes from a woman aged 45-59 years with Graves disease. Donor details come from another sample of the same person, matched by shared clones.

Here the CDR3 is given as CASSYTDRIYQTQYF. The nucleotide sequence is given as TGTGCCAGCAGTTACACGGACAGGATCTATCAGACCCAGTACTTC. This sequence uses TRBV6-2 or TRBV6-3 and TRBJ2-5, with TRBD1 matching 7 junction bases. From the cysteine through the phenylalanine, the CDR3 covers 15 amino acids. The entry retains the CDR3 DNA only, 45 bases that are in frame from base 1. Looking up the germline V gene yields CDR1 MNHEY and CDR2 SVGEGT. After removal of 2 bases from V and 6 bases from J, the junction retains 9 bases not matched to a gene.